The 22 T cell receptor beta chains given below trace back to one sample, sequenced in a study of blood T cell repertoires in COVID-19. Clones were read by immunoSEQ multiplex PCR, and TCRdb kept only the in-frame ones, dropping some. The sample has 250,000 or so clones; almost 85% are singletons. Source material: peripheral blood. Source of these receptors: a man aged 50 or older with acute or convalescent COVID-19.

This rearrangement joins TRBV10-3 to TRBJ1-2; 11 nucleotides match TRBD1. The germline CDR1 and CDR2 sequences are ENHRY and SYGVKD. With V trimmed by 6 bases and J by 8 bases, 5 bases remained unmatched. This CDR3 contains 13 residues. Written as DNA, the CDR3 is TGTGCCATCAGCCCGGGACAGGGGGAAGGCTACACCTTC. Protein product: CAISPGQGEGYTF.

CDR3 loop: CASSLSTKSEQYF. In nucleotides, the CDR3 is TGTGCCAGCAGTTTGTCGACTAAAAGCGAGCAGTACTTC. This chain connects TRBV27 to TRBJ2-7, with D possibly TRBD2 on 5 matching bases. CDR1 is MNHEY and CDR2 is SMNVEV in the germline V gene (reference sequence). Trimming stripped 3 bases from V and 6 bases from J, with 12 bases between. The CDR3 runs 13 residues.

A word on this clone: The same CDR3 is also encoded by other DNA sequences in this sample. The chain couples TRBV6-5 to TRBJ1-2; TRBD1 aligns across 8 bases. Germline loops: CDR1 MNHEY, CDR2 SVGAGI. V shed 6 bases and J 5 bases; nucleotides not matched to a gene: 5. The CDR3 length is 13 residues. The DNA for the CDR3 is TGTGCCAGCAGCTTTGACAGGGGTTATGGCTACACCTTC. Translating gives CASSFDRGYGYTF.

The rearrangement uses TRBV6-5 and TRBJ2-7, with 11 positions matching TRBD2. This CDR3 has 15 residues. CDR1 MNHEY and CDR2 SVGAGI come from the germline V gene. Trimming at V came to 5 bases and at J to 2 bases, leaving 5 bases not matched to a gene. The CDR3 DNA sequence: TGTGCCAGCAGTAAACTAGCGGGAGAAGCCTACGAGCAGTACTTC. Amino acids: CASSKLAGEAYEQYF.

The chain uses TRBV28 and TRBJ2-7; TRBD2 agrees at 16 bases. In germline, CDR1 is MDHEN, CDR2 SYDVKM. V shed 4 bases, J shed 3 bases, and the junction held 12 bases outside the gene matches. This CDR3 has 19 amino acids. CDR3: CASSSSGTSGRAPYYEQYF. The CDR3 coding sequence is TGTGCCAGCAGTTCCTCCGGGACTAGCGGGAGGGCCCCCTACTACGAGCAGTACTTC.

This chain's CDR3 is CASSSQGYGYTF. The CDR3 region has the DNA TGTGCCAGCAGCTCACAGGGGTATGGCTACACCTTC. This sequence joins TRBV7-9 and TRBJ1-2, with 7 bases identical to TRBD1. In germline, CDR1 is SEHNR, CDR2 FQNEAQ (reference sequence). The CDR3 is 12 residues long. The V segment lost 4 bases and the J segment 5 bases; nucleotides outside the gene matches: 1.

The V call is TRBV3-1 (or the pseudogene TRBV3-2), the J call TRBJ1-5; TRBD1 is a possible D gene (5 bases). This CDR3 is 14 amino acids long. V lost 5 bases and J 3 bases, leaving 11 bases between the germline ends. Germline loops: CDR1 LGHDT, CDR2 YNNKEL (reference sequence). The CDR3 region is CASSSRANNQPQHF. In DNA, the CDR3 is TGTGCCAGCAGCTCCAGGGCGAACAATCAGCCCCAGCATTTT.

This clone was detected only a few times. The chain is built from TRBV4-1 and TRBJ1-1; 7 bases are a match to TRBD1. Germline assignment: CDR1 MGHRA and CDR2 YSYEKL. The CDR3 has 14 residues. The V gene end was trimmed by 3 bases and the J gene end by 4 bases; junction bases not matched to a gene: 5. In DNA, the CDR3 is TGCGCCAGCAGCCATGACAGGGAGGCCACTGAAGCTTTCTTT. This translates into CASSHDREATEAFF.

This clone has a handful of counts. V usage is TRBV6-6 and J usage is TRBJ2-5; tentatively, D is TRBD2 (7 bases). The V and J ends lost 5 bases and 2 bases respectively, with 21 bases between them. The germline CDR1 and CDR2 sequences are MNHNY and SVGAGI (reference sequence). This CDR3 has 17 residues. The CDR3: CASSPMGTMRGQETQYF. The CDR3 DNA reads TGTGCCAGCAGTCCCATGGGGACTATGAGGGGGCAAGAGACCCAGTACTTC.

V gene TRBV19 combines with J gene TRBJ1-4, with 7 positions matching TRBD1. V gave up 3 bases and J gave up 6 bases; unmatched junction bases: 7. Germline-derived CDR1 and CDR2 are LNHDA and SQIVND (reference sequence). This CDR3 has 15 residues. CDR3 nucleotides: TGTGCCAGTAGTATGAAGGGGGCCGGTGATGAAAAACTGTTTTTT. This gives the protein CASSMKGAGDEKLFF.

V usage is TRBV28 and J usage is TRBJ1-4; D may be TRBD1 (6 bases). The V gene lost 6 bases and the J gene lost 5 bases, with 13 bases spanning the gap. This CDR3 has 14 residues. Germline CDR1 and CDR2: MDHEN and SYDVKM. CDR3 residues: CASRGQGMNEKLFF. Here the CDR3 DNA reads TGTGCCAGCAGGGGTCAGGGGATGAATGAAAAACTGTTTTTT.

The gene calls are TRBV25-1 and TRBJ2-2; D might be TRBD1 (5 bases). CDR1 is MGHDK, CDR2 SYGVNS, per germline. The CDR3 totals 12 residues. V was shortened by 7 bases and J by 9 bases, with 12 bases between the two germline ends. Here the CDR3 reads CASTLGLRELFF. The DNA of the CDR3 is TGTGCCAGCACTCTGGGGCTAAGGGAGCTGTTTTTT. The whole variable domain, remainder taken from reference TRBV25-1 and TRBJ2-2, is EADIYQTPRYLVIGTGKKITLECSQTMGHDKMYWYQQDPGMELHLIHYSYGVNSTEKGDLSSESTVSRIRTEHFPLTLESARPSHTSQYLCASTLGLRELFFGEGSRLTVL.

The chain combines TRBV9 with TRBJ2-1, with 7 nucleotides matching TRBD2. The CDR3 runs 15 residues. The germline V gene has CDR1 SGDLS and CDR2 YYNGEE. V shed 2 bases, J shed 0 bases, and the junction held 2 bases outside the gene matches. CDR3 in DNA: TGTGCCAGCAGCGTTTCTAGCGGCTCCTACAATGAGCAGTTCTTC. It encodes CASSVSSGSYNEQFF.

This clone was counted a few times. The V call is TRBV29-1, the J call TRBJ2-7; D remains unclear. This CDR3 contains 12 residues. CDR1 and CDR2 (germline): SQVTM, ANQGSEA. Trimming shortened V by 7 bases and J by 2 bases, and 12 bases separated the two germline ends. This chain's CDR3 is CSGMSTAYEQYF. In DNA form, the CDR3 reads TGCAGCGGTATGAGCACTGCCTACGAGCAGTACTTC.

This chain joins TRBV3-1 (or the pseudogene TRBV3-2) and TRBJ2-1; 10 bases align to TRBD2. The CDR3 has 15 amino acids. Germline V gene sequence: CDR1 LGHDT, CDR2 YNNKEL (reference sequence). Trimming cost V 2 bases and J 8 bases; bases outside gene matches: 6. This CDR3 is CASSQTSGIVDEQFF. The CDR3 nucleotides read TGTGCCAGCAGCCAAACTAGCGGGATCGTCGATGAGCAGTTCTTC.

A note on this clone: One end of the junction does not line up with germline, which may come from a read error. This chain links TRBV2 with TRBJ1-5; 7 bases fit TRBD1. CDR1 is SNHLY, CDR2 FYNNEI, per germline. There are 15 residues in the CDR3. The DNA of the CDR3 is TGTGCCAGCAGGGAAGGACAGGTACCCGATCAGCCCCAGCATTTT. Translating gives CASREGQVPDQPQHF.

The chain carries TRBV7-9 and TRBJ2-7; 7 nucleotides match TRBD1. Germline values: CDR1 SEHNR, CDR2 FQNEAQ (reference sequence). V was pared by 8 bases and J by 0 bases, with 4 bases of the junction left unmatched. This CDR3 comprises 13 residues. The CDR3 DNA reads as TGTGCCAGCGGGGACAGCCCCTCCTACGAGCAGTACTTC. Its protein is CASGDSPSYEQYF.

In its sample, this clone was seen a few times. The chain recombines TRBV7-8 with TRBJ2-1; no clear D. Trimming pared 1 base from V and 4 bases from J, leaving 8 bases between. CDR3 length: 14 amino acids. The germline V gene encodes CDR1 SGHVS and CDR2 FQNEAQ. The CDR3 DNA reads TGTGCCAGCAGCTTAGATTGGGCGTACAATGAGCAGTTCTTC. This encodes CASSLDWAYNEQFF.

This clone appeared once. V gene TRBV5-1 combines with J gene TRBJ2-1, with D perhaps matching TRBD1 (6 bases). This CDR3 region has 15 residues. V lost 3 bases to trimming and J lost 5 bases, with 15 bases between them. Per the germline V gene, CDR1 is SGHRS and CDR2 is YFSETQ. CDR3 sequence reads: CASSSTDRFNNEQFF. CDR3 sequence (DNA): TGCGCCAGCAGCTCAACCGACAGGTTTAACAATGAGCAGTTCTTC. Combining the CDR3 with reference TRBV5-1 and TRBJ2-1 gives the whole variable domain KAGVTQTPRYLIKTRGQQVTLSCSPISGHRSVSWYQQTPGQGLQFLFEYFSETQRNKGNFPGRFSGRQFSNSRSEMNVSTLELGDSALYLCASSSTDRFNNEQFFGPGTRLTVL.

This sequence joins TRBV7-8 and TRBJ1-1; TRBD1 matches at 10 bases. V gave up 5 bases and J gave up 3 bases; unmatched junction bases: 3. The CDR3 loop spans 14 amino acids. CDR1 SGHVS and CDR2 FQNEAQ come from the germline V gene. The CDR3 spells CASSGTGVDTEAFF. The CDR3 DNA follows: TGTGCCAGCAGCGGGACAGGGGTGGACACTGAAGCTTTCTTT.

The J gene is TRBJ2-7, the V gene TRBV11-2; D perhaps matches TRBD1 (5 bases). V lost 5 bases to trimming and J lost 3 bases, with 17 bases between them. Germline assignment: CDR1 SGHAT and CDR2 FQNNGV. This CDR3 contains 15 residues. DNA of the CDR3: TGTGCCAGCAGCCAGGCGGCAGGGTCCTTCTACGAGCAGTACTTC. Its translation is CASSQAAGSFYEQYF.

The chain employs TRBV6-2 or TRBV6-3 and TRBJ1-2, with a possible D match to TRBD1 (6 bases). The V end was cut by 5 bases, the J end by 11 bases, with 15 bases between. CDR3 size: 12 residues. Germline V gene lookup returns CDR1 MNHEY and CDR2 SVGEGT. The CDR3 region is CASSQTGMRYTF. Written as DNA, the CDR3 is TGTGCCAGCAGTCAAACAGGGATGAGGTACACCTTC.